This is a list of T cell receptor beta chains from one sample in a study of shared clonotypes between healthy human individuals. Libraries were prepared by immunoSEQ multiplex PCR; TCRdb keeps only in-frame clonotypes and omits some of them. The table includes about 450,000 clones, roughly three quarters detected once. The specimen was PBMCs. The receptors come from a woman aged 40-49 years in good health. Some clones in this sample may be carry-over from other donors' samples. The CDR3 runs from the conserved cysteine through the conserved F or W. Each record gives: clone size, V gene, D gene, CDR3 length, J gene, CDR3 protein, CDR3 DNA. The D gene is left open where the match is weak. Rows may omit the clone size; those that give it use once, few, many or a size class.

clone size: once; V gene: TRBV2; D gene: TRBD2; CDR3 length: 18; J gene: TRBJ2-1; CDR3 protein: CASSEYGLASFSYNEQFF; CDR3 DNA: TGTGCCAGCAGTGAGTATGGACTAGCGAGCTTTTCCTACAATGAGCAGTTCTTC
clone size: once; V gene: TRBV27; D gene: TRBD1; CDR3 length: 14; J gene: TRBJ1-4; CDR3 protein: CASRATGEVGKLFF; CDR3 DNA: TGTGCCAGCAGGGCTACAGGGGAGGTAGGAAAACTGTTTTTT
clone size: once; V gene: TRBV7-9; D gene: -; CDR3 length: 19; J gene: TRBJ2-3; CDR3 protein: CASSRPRGDVRGFADTQYF; CDR3 DNA: TGTGCCAGCAGCCGGCCGAGAGGGGACGTGCGGGGATTCGCAGATACGCAGTATTTT
clone size: -; V gene: TRBV4-3; D gene: TRBD2; CDR3 length: 15; J gene: TRBJ2-3; CDR3 protein: CASSKTSGRSDTQYF; CDR3 DNA: TGCGCCAGCAGCAAGACTAGCGGGAGATCAGATACGCAGTATTTT
clone size: once; V gene: TRBV27; D gene: TRBD1; CDR3 length: 13; J gene: TRBJ2-4; CDR3 protein: CASSPREGDREYF; CDR3 DNA: TGTGCCAGCAGTCCGCGAGAGGGGGACAGGGAATACTTC
clone size: few; V gene: TRBV5-8; D gene: -; CDR3 length: 13; J gene: TRBJ1-1; CDR3 protein: CASSQGTYTEAFF; CDR3 DNA: TGTGCCAGCAGCCAGGGTACGTACACTGAAGCTTTCTTT
clone size: -; V gene: TRBV2; D gene: TRBD2; CDR3 length: 15; J gene: TRBJ2-2; CDR3 protein: CASRGTSASTGELFF; CDR3 DNA: TGTGCCAGCAGGGGGACTAGCGCATCCACCGGGGAGCTGTTTTTT
clone size: -; V gene: TRBV19; D gene: -; CDR3 length: 11; J gene: TRBJ1-1; CDR3 protein: CASRLLTQAFF; CDR3 DNA: TGTGCCAGTAGACTTTTAACTCAAGCTTTCTTT
clone size: -; V gene: TRBV30; D gene: -; CDR3 length: 17; J gene: TRBJ2-7; CDR3 protein: CAWTPYRGRGIGYEQYF; CDR3 DNA: TGTGCCTGGACCCCTTACCGTGGCAGGGGAATAGGGTACGAGCAGTACTTC
clone size: -; V gene: TRBV30; D gene: TRBD2; CDR3 length: 12; J gene: TRBJ2-7; CDR3 protein: CAVTSEGAPWYF; CDR3 DNA: TGTGCCGTGACTAGCGAGGGAGCCCCCTGGTACTTC
clone size: once; V gene: TRBV5-1; D gene: -; CDR3 length: 16; J gene: TRBJ1-2; CDR3 protein: CASSKGTRQNFYGYTF; CDR3 DNA: TGCGCCAGCAGCAAAGGAACCCGACAGAACTTTTATGGCTACACCTTC
clone size: -; V gene: TRBV5-1; D gene: TRBD2; CDR3 length: 14; J gene: TRBJ2-5; CDR3 protein: CASSPGGSGETQYF; CDR3 DNA: TGCGCCAGCAGCCCGGGGGGGTCTGGAGAGACCCAGTACTTC
clone size: -; V gene: TRBV18; D gene: -; CDR3 length: 12; J gene: TRBJ2-7; CDR3 protein: CASSPSSYEQYF; CDR3 DNA: TGTGCCAGCTCTCCCAGCTCCTACGAGCAGTACTTC
clone size: -; V gene: TRBV19; D gene: -; CDR3 length: 14; J gene: TRBJ2-1; CDR3 protein: CAIKKAGPYNEQFF; CDR3 DNA: TGTGCCATCAAGAAGGCGGGACCATACAATGAGCAGTTCTTC
clone size: -; V gene: TRBV30; D gene: -; CDR3 length: 14; J gene: TRBJ2-7; CDR3 protein: CAWSATATNYEQYF; CDR3 DNA: TGTGCCTGGAGTGCGACCGCCACGAACTACGAGCAGTACTTC
clone size: -; V gene: TRBV19; D gene: TRBD2; CDR3 length: 16; J gene: TRBJ2-2; CDR3 protein: CASSIGASGHTGELFF; CDR3 DNA: TGTGCCAGTAGTATAGGAGCTAGCGGGCACACCGGGGAGCTGTTTTTT
clone size: -; V gene: TRBV7-2; D gene: TRBD2; CDR3 length: 12; J gene: TRBJ2-7; CDR3 protein: CASRSSGNEQYF; CDR3 DNA: TGTGCCAGCAGATCCAGCGGGAACGAGCAGTACTTC
clone size: -; V gene: TRBV5-8; D gene: -; CDR3 length: 15; J gene: TRBJ1-2; CDR3 protein: CASSLARATNYGYTF; CDR3 DNA: TGTGCCAGCAGCTTGGCCAGGGCAACTAACTATGGCTACACCTTC
clone size: -; V gene: TRBV4-2; D gene: -; CDR3 length: 13; J gene: TRBJ2-1; CDR3 protein: CASSQVIDNEQFF; CDR3 DNA: TGTGCCAGCAGCCAAGTTATCGACAATGAGCAGTTCTTC
clone size: once; V gene: TRBV11-1; D gene: TRBD2; CDR3 length: 15; J gene: TRBJ2-2; CDR3 protein: CASSWSSGGTGELFF; CDR3 DNA: TGTGCCAGCAGCTGGTCTAGCGGGGGCACCGGGGAGCTGTTTTTT
clone size: few; V gene: TRBV18; D gene: -; CDR3 length: 13; J gene: TRBJ1-1; CDR3 protein: CASSTGKNTEAFF; CDR3 DNA: TGTGCCAGCTCAACAGGGAAGAACACTGAAGCTTTCTTT
clone size: few; V gene: TRBV19; D gene: TRBD1; CDR3 length: 16; J gene: TRBJ2-1; CDR3 protein: CASSTPRTGEGDEQFF; CDR3 DNA: TGTGCCAGTAGTACCCCCCGGACAGGGGAAGGCGATGAGCAGTTCTTC
clone size: -; V gene: TRBV5-4; D gene: -; CDR3 length: 14; J gene: TRBJ2-2; CDR3 protein: CASSLGPNTGELFF; CDR3 DNA: TGTGCCAGCAGCTTGGGTCCGAACACCGGGGAGCTGTTTTTT
clone size: -; V gene: TRBV11-2; D gene: TRBD2; CDR3 length: 15; J gene: TRBJ2-1; CDR3 protein: CASSLGLAGKNEQFF; CDR3 DNA: TGTGCCAGCAGCTTGGGACTAGCGGGAAAAAATGAGCAGTTCTTC
clone size: -; V gene: TRBV18; D gene: TRBD1; CDR3 length: 17; J gene: TRBJ2-2; CDR3 protein: CASSPDQTGFSTGELFF; CDR3 DNA: TGTGCCAGCTCACCCGACCAGACAGGGTTTAGCACCGGGGAGCTGTTTTTT
clone size: -; V gene: TRBV5-4; D gene: -; CDR3 length: 14; J gene: TRBJ1-1; CDR3 protein: CASSLDLRETEAFF; CDR3 DNA: TGTGCCAGCAGCTTGGACCTAAGGGAGACTGAAGCTTTCTTT
clone size: many; V gene: TRBV2; D gene: -; CDR3 length: 10; J gene: TRBJ2-5; CDR3 protein: CASSEAKQYF; CDR3 DNA: TGTGCCAGCAGTGAGGCGAAGCAGTACTTC
clone size: -; V gene: TRBV5-1; D gene: -; CDR3 length: 14; J gene: TRBJ2-5; CDR3 protein: CASSLTVLQETQYF; CDR3 DNA: TGCGCCAGCAGCCTAACAGTACTCCAAGAGACCCAGTACTTC
clone size: -; V gene: TRBV27; D gene: -; CDR3 length: 12; J gene: TRBJ1-5; CDR3 protein: CASSPSGGPQHF; CDR3 DNA: TGTGCCAGCAGTCCCTCGGGAGGGCCCCAGCATTTT